One and the same sample provided the 9 T cell receptor beta chains below, sequenced in a study of T cell responses to AZD1222 COVID-19 vaccine. The protocol was immunoSEQ multiplex PCR, while the TCRdb copy is restricted to in-frame clones and leaves out a portion. This table holds 120,000 or so clones, about 95% found once. The sample consisted of peripheral blood, taken 28 days after the second AZD1222 dose. The origin of the receptors is an adult who received the AZD1222 COVID-19 vaccine.

This clone came up once. The chain combines TRBV7-9 with TRBJ1-6; possibly TRBD1 for D (5 bases). The CDR3 loop spans 14 amino acids. Germline V CDR1 and CDR2: SEHNR, FQNEAQ (reference sequence). V was pared by 4 bases and J by 8 bases, with 12 bases between. The CDR3 loop is CASSSSGLDSPLHF. DNA for the CDR3: TGTGCCAGCAGCTCATCGGGGCTGGATTCACCCCTCCACTTT.

This clone was seen just once. The chain joins TRBV12-3 or TRBV12-4 to TRBJ2-3; no clear D gene. CDR3 size: 11 residues. V lost 3 bases and J 6 bases, leaving 4 bases between the germline ends. CDR3 DNA sequence: TGTGCCAGCAGTTTCGCGGATACGCAGTATTTT. This gives the protein CASSFADTQYF.

The V gene is TRBV3-1 (or the pseudogene TRBV3-2), the J gene TRBJ1-4, with no clear D. V lost 4 bases and J 10 bases, leaving 19 bases between the germline ends. Germline loops: CDR1 LGHDT, CDR2 YNNKEL (reference sequence). This CDR3 spans 15 amino acids. CDR3 region: CASSPAHGLWGKLFF. The CDR3 DNA sequence: TGTGCCAGCAGCCCCGCGCACGGGCTGTGGGGAAAACTGTTTTTT.

The genes are TRBV5-6 and TRBJ2-7; the D gene is possibly TRBD1 (5 bases). V was clipped by 0 bases and J by 3 bases, with 10 bases between them. The CDR3 is made up of 14 amino acids. Germline CDR1 SGHDT, CDR2 YYEEEE. The CDR3 sequence: CASSLGQTIYEQYF. The CDR3 DNA sequence: TGTGCCAGCAGCTTGGGACAGACGATCTACGAGCAGTACTTC.

The chain links TRBV5-1 to TRBJ2-7; D unresolved. Germline V gene sequence: CDR1 SGHRS, CDR2 YFSETQ. The CDR3 runs 15 residues. With 2 bases removed from V and 1 base from J, the gap between germline ends came to 13 bases. The CDR3 spells CASSFIPTSSYEQYF. The CDR3, as DNA: TGCGCCAGCAGCTTCATACCGACCTCTTCCTACGAGCAGTACTTC.

This chain connects TRBV5-1 to TRBJ2-3; D might be TRBD1 (5 bases). Trimming left V 4 bases short and J 4 bases short, with 19 bases between. Germline V gene lookup returns CDR1 SGHRS and CDR2 YFSETQ. The CDR3 totals 16 residues. DNA for the CDR3: TGCGCCAGCAGCCCTCTAGGCCCCAGGGCATCAGATACGCAGTATTTT. It codes for CASSPLGPRASDTQYF.

The chain carries TRBV19 and TRBJ1-3, with D perhaps matching TRBD1 (5 bases). The CDR3 covers 13 residues. V lost 3 bases and J lost 4, with 7 bases in between. Germline V gene lookup returns CDR1 LNHDA and CDR2 SQIVND (reference sequence). The CDR3 DNA is TGTGCCAGTAGTATCCGGACAGGAAACACCATATATTTT. Its protein product is CASSIRTGNTIYF.

V gene TRBV25-1 combines with J gene TRBJ1-2; 9 nucleotides line up with TRBD1. The CDR3 consists of 13 residues. Losses at the gene ends were 5 bases for V and 4 bases for J; bases not matched to a gene: 2. Germline V gene data show CDR1 as MGHDK and CDR2 as SYGVNS. The DNA of the CDR3 is TGTGCCAGCAGTCGGGGACAGGGCTATGGCTACACCTTC. Protein sequence: CASSRGQGYGYTF.

The V and J genes are TRBV18 and TRBJ1-1; D is uncertain. The CDR3 covers 13 residues. Trimming took off 2 bases at V and 7 bases at J, with 11 bases between the two ends. Germline CDR1 and CDR2: KGHSH and LQKENI. The CDR3 coding sequence is TGTGCCAGCTCACCAGCTCGGTCCGTTGAAGCTTTCTTT. It encodes CASSPARSVEAFF.